Included here is one TCR beta chain sequence, with context. Its antigen is not known. The length of the CDR3 is 18 residues. Germline CDR1 and CDR2: SEHNR and FQNEAQ (reference sequence). Trimming at V came to 2 bases and at J to 4 bases, leaving 15 bases not matched to a gene. Time point denoted: blood 2 weeks post-SBRT. As to treatment: 15 Gy SBRT to primary tumor, nephrectomy 4 weeks later. Blood was sampled at baseline, 2 weeks and 4 weeks after SBRT. This renal cell carcinoma was of the clear cell type. The sample comes from a study of radiation and T cells in renal cell carcinoma. Broader study findings: Top tumor clonotypes rose in blood 2 weeks post-radiation, then contracted. Baseline intratumoral clonotype presence is unknown without pretreatment biopsies.

Data came from immunoSEQ multiplex PCR; TCRdb stores just in-frame clones and leaves some out. The data show tens of thousands of clones, 80% seen once. The sample in question was blood, obtained from a patient whose treatment included radiotherapy and nephrectomy. This TCR came from a woman between 65 and 79 years old with renal cell carcinoma. This sequence joins TRBV7-9 and TRBJ2-7; 9 bases align to TRBD1. The CDR3 is CASSLPRVGQGSWYEQYF. The CDR3 DNA reads as TGTGCCAGCAGCTTACCCCGCGTTGGACAGGGGTCTTGGTACGAGCAGTACTTC.